The 24 T cell receptor beta chains below were found in one sample sequenced in a study of early T cells in non-severe SARS-CoV-2 infection. TCRdb re-called the 5' RACE reads through MiXCR, storing one row per CDR3 protein. The sample includes more than 60,000 distinct CDR3 sequences, 9.5% to 15% of them seen just once. Sample: whole blood, taken at baseline. The receptors were sampled from an adult who was a healthcare worker with PCR-confirmed SARS-CoV-2 infection or an uninfected control (not recorded which). The donor label of this sample is uncertain.

In this sample, this clonotype turned up a few times. V usage is TRBV29-1 and J usage is TRBJ2-3; D might be TRBD1 (6 bases). The CDR3 loop spans 12 amino acids. Germline V gene data show CDR1 as SQVTM and CDR2 as ANQGSEA. V shed 6 bases and J shed 8 bases, with 15 bases lying between them. The CDR3 DNA sequence: TGCAGCGTCGAGAGGGGGAAATCTACGCAGTATTTT. It specifies CSVERGKSTQYF.

This clonotype was seen a few times. Here the CDR3 DNA reads TGCGCCAGCAGCTTGGGTCATGGGGGGGCGACAGATACGCAGTATTTT. This codes for CASSLGHGGATDTQYF. The rearrangement links TRBV5-1 to TRBJ2-3, with D tentatively TRBD2 (7 bases). V was cut by 0 bases and J by 3 bases, with 14 bases left in between. Germline values: CDR1 SGHRS, CDR2 YFSETQ. The length of the CDR3 is 16 residues.

The chain joins TRBV5-1 to TRBJ1-2; D gene uncertain. The CDR3 covers 15 residues. Trimming shortened V by 0 bases and J by 6 bases, and 15 bases separated the two germline ends. In germline, CDR1 is SGHRS, CDR2 YFSETQ. CDR3 loop: CASSLAPAKDDGYTF. The DNA of the CDR3 is TGCGCCAGCAGCTTGGCCCCGGCGAAAGACGATGGCTACACCTTC. The full variable domain, completed using reference TRBV5-1 and TRBJ1-2, is KAGVTQTPRYLIKTRGQQVTLSCSPISGHRSVSWYQQTPGQGLQFLFEYFSETQRNKGNFPGRFSGRQFSNSRSEMNVSTLELGDSALYLCASSLAPAKDDGYTFGSGTRLTVV.

This clonotype was seen more than once but under ten times. V and J are TRBV11-2 and TRBJ2-5, with TRBD2 matching 7 bases. Per germline, CDR1 SGHAT and CDR2 FQNNGV. The V and J ends lost 5 bases and 2 bases, in that order; junction bases with no gene match: 5. The CDR3 is made up of 14 amino acids. CDR3 protein: CASSGLAVQETQYF. The CDR3 DNA is TGTGCCAGCAGCGGGCTAGCGGTACAAGAGACCCAGTACTTC.

The sample holds a few counts of this clonotype. This chain links TRBV5-1 with TRBJ2-3, with D tentatively TRBD1 or TRBD2 (5 bases each). The CDR3 is made up of 17 amino acids. V was trimmed by 3 bases and J by 1 base, leaving 18 bases between them. Germline CDR1 reads SGHRS; CDR2 reads YFSETQ. CDR3 DNA sequence: TGCGCCAGCAGCTCTTCGTCCAGGGAGTCGGGCACAGATACGCAGTATTTT. Protein sequence: CASSSSSRESGTDTQYF.

Comments on this clonotype: At one end, the junction sequence differs from germline, possibly due to a read error. The V call is TRBV9, the J call TRBJ2-2; no firm D call. CDR1 is SGDLS, CDR2 YYNGEE, per germline. The CDR3 covers 15 residues. CDR3 sequence reads: CASNPDSRNTVELFF. DNA for the CDR3: TGTGCCAGCAATCCTGACTCGCGGAACACCGTGGAGCTGTTTTTT.

Worth noting for this clonotype: The junction differs from germline at one of its ends, possibly a read error. The chain has TRBV4-1 and TRBJ2-4, with D perhaps assigned TRBD1 or TRBD2 (5 bases each). Germline loops: CDR1 MGHRA, CDR2 YSYEKL. The CDR3 has 20 residues. The CDR3, as DNA: TGCGCCAGCAGCCATCCCGGACTTTCCATAATGGGGGTAGCCCAAAACATTCAGTACTTC. This codes for CASSHPGLSIMGVAQNIQYF.

This clonotype appeared a few times. The V gene is TRBV12-3 or TRBV12-4, the J gene TRBJ1-1; TRBD1 matches 7 bases. V shed 6 bases, J shed 1 base, and the junction held 11 bases outside the gene matches. The CDR3 is 16 amino acids. Written as DNA, the CDR3 is TGTGCCAGCAGCCCCACCGTGGCAGGGGGGAACACTGAAGCTTTCTTT. Translating it yields CASSPTVAGGNTEAFF.

The rearrangement links TRBV4-2 to TRBJ2-2; 14 bases are a match to TRBD2. The junction had 3 bases not matched to a gene; V was cut back by 6 bases and J by 0 bases. This CDR3 is built from 17 residues. Germline assignment: CDR1 LGHNA and CDR2 YNFKEQ. The CDR3 protein is CASSRTSGGPNTGELFF. DNA of the CDR3: TGTGCCAGCAGTCGGACTAGCGGGGGGCCGAACACCGGGGAGCTGTTTTTT.

This clonotype was counted many times. J is TRBJ2-1 and V is TRBV4-2, with TRBD2 matching over 9 bases. The CDR3 is 18 amino acids. V lost 2 bases, J lost 0 bases, and 8 bases stayed unmatched. Germline V lookup: CDR1 LGHNA, CDR2 YNFKEQ. Written as DNA, the CDR3 is TGTGCCAGCAGCCAACGGGCTAGCGGGGAGAGCTCCTACAATGAGCAGTTCTTC. Its translation is CASSQRASGESSYNEQFF.

This clonotype was found a few times. The rearrangement uses TRBV11-2 and TRBJ2-2; D perhaps matches TRBD1 (5 bases). V was shortened by 1 base and J by 4 bases, with 13 bases between the two germline ends. From germline, CDR1 is SGHAT and CDR2 FQNNGV. The CDR3 has 16 amino acids. For the CDR3, the DNA is TGTGCCAGCAGCTTAGCGACAGTGCTTGGCACCGGGGAGCTGTTTTTT. The encoded protein is CASSLATVLGTGELFF.

This clonotype has more than one count but fewer than ten. V gene TRBV5-1 combines with J gene TRBJ2-7; D possibly corresponds to TRBD2 (6 bases). The germline V and J ends were trimmed by 0 bases and 3 bases, with 13 bases remaining between them. Germline loops: CDR1 SGHRS, CDR2 YFSETQ. The length of the CDR3 is 15 residues. CDR3 region: CASSLGTGLNYEQYV. For the CDR3, the DNA is TGCGCCAGCAGCTTGGGGACGGGACTCAACTACGAGCAGTACGTC.

The chain combines TRBV12-3 or TRBV12-4 with TRBJ1-6; D is undetermined. The CDR3 extends over 13 amino acids. Trimming removed 6 bases from V and 4 bases from J, with 7 bases in between. As DNA, the CDR3 is TGTGCCAGCAGCGCCCGGTATAATTCACCCCTCCACTTT. Protein: CASSARYNSPLHF.

This clonotype was counted at least ten times. The chain joins TRBV20-1 to TRBJ2-5, with 7 bases lining up with TRBD2. CDR3 size: 13 residues. V shed 6 bases and J 4 bases; nucleotides not matched to a gene: 8. Germline V lookup: CDR1 DFQATT, CDR2 SNEGSKA (reference sequence). CDR3 residues: CSAQRTSRETQYF. CDR3 nucleotides: TGCAGTGCCCAGCGGACTAGTAGAGAGACCCAGTACTTC.

The table lists this clonotype with many counts. This rearrangement joins TRBV15 to TRBJ2-3; D perhaps matches TRBD2 (5 bases). With 1 base removed from V and 0 bases from J, the gap between germline ends came to 14 bases. Germline V gene sequence: CDR1 LNHNV, CDR2 YYDKDF (reference sequence). The CDR3 totals 17 residues. The CDR3 protein is CATSRARGRGSTDTQYF. CDR3 DNA: TGTGCCACCAGCAGAGCCCGAGGGAGAGGGAGCACAGATACGCAGTATTTT.

This clonotype was counted ten times or more. The gene calls are TRBV7-8 and TRBJ2-1; D might be TRBD1 (6 bases). The CDR3 runs to 15 residues. Trimming left V 5 bases short and J 2 bases short, with 13 bases between. Germline V gene lookup returns CDR1 SGHVS and CDR2 FQNEAQ. The CDR3 loop is CASSRRQDAYNEQFF. The CDR3 DNA reads as TGTGCCAGCAGCCGTCGACAGGACGCCTACAATGAGCAGTTCTTC.

This clonotype was seen more than once but under ten times. The J gene is TRBJ2-1, the V gene TRBV20-1; D unresolved. CDR1 is DFQATT, CDR2 SNEGSKA, per germline (reference sequence). There are 13 residues in the CDR3. The V gene lost 5 bases and the J gene lost 0 bases, with 8 bases spanning the gap. CDR3 in DNA: TGCAGTGCTTGCAGCAGCTCCTACAATGAGCAGTTCTTC. This translates into CSACSSSYNEQFF.

This clonotype was recorded a few times. The chain has TRBV12-3 or TRBV12-4 and TRBJ2-3, with D possibly being TRBD2 (6 bases). The CDR3 consists of 15 residues. The V end lost 3 bases, the J end lost 8 bases, and 18 bases lay between the germline ends. The CDR3 bases are TGTGCCAGCAGTTTCACTGGCGGGGTTCGGGCTACGCAGTATTTT. This translates into CASSFTGGVRATQYF.

The genes are TRBV19 and TRBJ2-2, with D perhaps TRBD1 (5 bases). The CDR3 loop spans 15 amino acids. V was clipped by 3 bases and J by 1 base, with 9 bases between them. The germline V gene has CDR1 LNHDA and CDR2 SQIVND (reference sequence). CDR3 loop: CASSIGRVNTGELFF. The CDR3 nucleotides are TGTGCCAGTAGTATCGGCAGGGTGAACACCGGGGAGCTGTTTTTT.

This clonotype was seen many times. This chain's CDR3 is CSARDREYEKLFF. CDR3 nucleotide sequence: TGCAGTGCTAGAGACAGGGAATATGAAAAACTGTTTTTT. The chain recombines TRBV20-1 with TRBJ1-4, with D perhaps TRBD1 (5 bases). CDR1 and CDR2 (germline): DFQATT, SNEGSKA (reference sequence). Trimming removed 0 bases from V and 6 bases from J, with 8 bases in between. The length of the CDR3 is 13 residues.

In its sample, this clonotype was seen a few times. The CDR3 DNA reads as TGTGCCAGCAGAATCGGGAACATTCAGTACTTC. Encoded protein: CASRIGNIQYF. The rearrangement links TRBV12-3 or TRBV12-4 to TRBJ2-4, with no clear D. V was cut by 6 bases and J by 7 bases, with 7 bases left in between. This CDR3 contains 11 residues.

This clonotype was observed a handful of times. J is TRBJ1-5 and V is TRBV4-1; D gene uncertain. V gave up 3 bases and J gave up 4 bases, with 7 bases separating them. There are 13 residues in the CDR3. Germline V gene data show CDR1 as MGHRA and CDR2 as YSYEKL. CDR3 protein: CASSHRPNQPQHF. CDR3 coding DNA: TGCGCCAGCAGCCACAGGCCGAATCAGCCCCAGCATTTT.

In its sample, this clonotype was seen a few times. V and J are TRBV19 and TRBJ2-1; TRBD1 matches 10 bases. V lost 5 bases to trimming and J lost 3 bases; unmatched junction nucleotides: 7. Germline V lookup: CDR1 LNHDA, CDR2 SQIVND (reference sequence). The CDR3 extends over 16 amino acids. This chain's CDR3 is CASSGGQGTRYNEQFF. The DNA of the CDR3 is TGTGCCAGTAGTGGGGGACAGGGGACCCGCTACAATGAGCAGTTCTTC.

V usage is TRBV7-2 and J usage is TRBJ1-5; D perhaps matches TRBD1 (6 bases). Trimming removed 5 bases at V and 1 base at J, with 15 bases between. The germline V gene has CDR1 SGHTA and CDR2 FQGNSA. This CDR3 comprises 16 residues. The CDR3 spells CASSPQGYSSNQPQHF. The CDR3, as DNA: TGTGCCAGCAGCCCGCAGGGGTACAGCAGCAATCAGCCCCAGCATTTT.